These T cell receptor beta chains were read from a single sample in a study of control samples from healthy donors and cancer patients. Clones were read by immunoSEQ multiplex PCR, and TCRdb kept only the in-frame ones, dropping some. This sample has some 200,000 clones, with about nine tenths found just once. The specimen sequenced was blood. All receptors come from a young woman in good health. CDR3s include the opening cysteine and the closing phenylalanine or tryptophan. The D gene is left open where the match is weak.

d_gene,j_gene,v_gene,CDR3aa
TRBD1,TRBJ1-2,TRBV19,CASSPDGQGFSGGYTF
TRBD2,TRBJ2-5,TRBV18,CASSPSGSQETQYF
TRBD1,TRBJ2-7,TRBV5-6,CASSLGYGQGPYEQYF
.,TRBJ2-2,TRBV19,CASSIYGANTGELFF
.,TRBJ2-2,TRBV4-1,CASSQDPRGGGELFF
.,TRBJ1-3,TRBV6-5,CASRGRAGNTIYF
TRBD1,TRBJ1-2,TRBV14,CASSQSDRVYGYTF
.,TRBJ1-4,TRBV5-1,CASSLAGQTNEKLFF
.,TRBJ1-4,TRBV19,CASSIARGEKLFF
.,TRBJ1-2,TRBV2,CASSLGGNYGYTF
.,TRBJ1-5,TRBV11-2,CASSLGGAVSNQPQHF
TRBD1,TRBJ2-5,TRBV5-1,CASRGRVGQGTLQETQYF
TRBD1,TRBJ2-7,TRBV19,CASSSTTGGSYEQYF
.,TRBJ1-2,TRBV5-1,CASSLAGGPGGYTF
.,TRBJ2-5,TRBV5-4,CASSLAGGRKETQYF
TRBD1,TRBJ2-4,TRBV18,CASCNRGAKNIQYF
TRBD1,TRBJ1-1,TRBV13,CASSTGTGVTEAFF
.,TRBJ1-6,TRBV5-6,CASSTGNSPLHF
TRBD2,TRBJ2-5,TRBV2,CASSEAGRGRSETQYF
.,TRBJ1-1,TRBV12-3/TRBV12-4,CASTHFMNTEAFF
TRBD1,TRBJ1-2,TRBV6-5,CASSTGTGGFYGYTF
TRBD1,TRBJ2-2,TRBV27,CASRGTGGTGELFF
TRBD2,TRBJ2-3,TRBV6-4,CASSPGTSGTDTQYF
.,TRBJ2-7,TRBV6-5,CASRAGDMGEQYF
.,TRBJ1-6,TRBV7-2,CASSLVGGNSPLHF
TRBD2,TRBJ2-3,TRBV13,CASSLAGGLDTQYF
.,TRBJ1-1,TRBV28,CASTHSTKNTEAFF
.,TRBJ2-3,TRBV5-5,CASSLSATDTQYF
TRBD2,TRBJ2-5,TRBV6-6,CASRPRTSGEQETQYF